Each of the 2 T cell receptor beta chains below was sequenced from the same sample in a study of glioma-infiltrating T cells. The iRepertoire nested amplicon-rescue multiplex PCR amplified TCR alpha and beta CDR3s from RNA. Using its own MiXCR run on the multiplex PCR reads, TCRdb lists one record per CDR3 protein. Counted here are 160,000 or so distinct CDR3 sequences, around 45% occurring once; the ten biggest clones make up around 5%. What was sequenced was glioma tissue, nonneoplastic brain tissue, or PBMCs (not recorded which). The receptors shown here come from a human donor with low-grade glioma or glioblastoma, undergoing nonglioma brain surgery, or in good health (not recorded which).

On this clonotype: A much larger clone sits a single nucleotide away, making a read error possible. The chain combines TRBV20-1 with TRBJ2-1; 9 bases are shared with TRBD2. The CDR3 consists of 17 residues. Germline CDR1 is DFQATT and CDR2 is SNEGSKA (reference sequence). Here the CDR3 DNA reads TGCAGTGCTAGAGATCCCCGGAATAGCGGGAGCTACGATGAGCAGTTCTTC. Its protein product is CSARDPRNSGSYDEQFF.

This clonotype was counted a few times. Given a much more abundant clone one base away, this may be a read error. The chain joins TRBV6-1 to TRBJ2-3; 7 nucleotides agree with TRBD2. CDR1 and CDR2 (germline): MNHNS, SASEGT. The CDR3 length is 16 residues. V gave up 2 bases and J gave up 5 bases; unmatched junction bases: 10. Here the CDR3 DNA reads TGTGCCAGCAGTGAAAGTCTAGAGGGAGGGCGAGATACGCAGTATTTT. Translation: CASSESLEGGRDTQYF.